This TCR beta chain was sequenced in a study of blood T cell repertoires in COVID-19. Study summary: Acute and convalescent COVID-19 samples came from the United States, Italy and Spain. PBMCs, B-cell-depleted T cells, or T cells were the source of the cDNA or gDNA that made up the material.

The authors' processing: For nucleated cells, counts were estimated from reference gene primer amplification. Clones were read by immunoSEQ multiplex PCR, and TCRdb kept only the in-frame ones, dropping some. The D gene and trimming were derived from the DNA, and the V and J assignments and clone size from that table. The sample contains 150,000 to 200,000 clones, less than 90% of which appear only once. CDR1 is MNHEY and CDR2 is SVGAGI in the germline V gene. The CDR3 has 14 residues. V was cut by 0 bases and J by 2 bases, with 8 bases left in between. The V and J genes are TRBV6-5 and TRBJ2-7; D gene ambiguous. Sequences were obtained from peripheral blood. This TCR came from a man in his 70s with active or convalescent COVID-19. CDR3 sequence reads: CASSYSQRAYEQYF. Written as DNA, the CDR3 is TGTGCCAGCAGTTACTCCCAACGGGCCTACGAGCAGTACTTC.